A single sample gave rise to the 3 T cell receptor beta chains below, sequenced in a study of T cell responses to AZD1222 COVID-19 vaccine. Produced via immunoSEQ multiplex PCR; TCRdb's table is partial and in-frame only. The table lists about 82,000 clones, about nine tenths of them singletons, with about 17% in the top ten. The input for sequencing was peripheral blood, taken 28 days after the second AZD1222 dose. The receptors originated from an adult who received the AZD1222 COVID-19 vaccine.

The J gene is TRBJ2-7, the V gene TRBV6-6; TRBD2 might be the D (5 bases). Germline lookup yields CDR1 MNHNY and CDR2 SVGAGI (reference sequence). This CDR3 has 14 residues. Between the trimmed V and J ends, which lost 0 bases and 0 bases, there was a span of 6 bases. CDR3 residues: CASSYSSGSYEQYF. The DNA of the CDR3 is TGTGCCAGCAGTTACTCGAGCGGCTCCTACGAGCAGTACTTC.

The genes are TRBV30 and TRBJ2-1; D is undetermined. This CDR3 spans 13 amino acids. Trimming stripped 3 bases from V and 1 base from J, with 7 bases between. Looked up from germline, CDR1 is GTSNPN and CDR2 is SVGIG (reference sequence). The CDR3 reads CAWSVVSYNEQFF. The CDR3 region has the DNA TGTGCCTGGAGCGTCGTGTCCTACAATGAGCAGTTCTTC.

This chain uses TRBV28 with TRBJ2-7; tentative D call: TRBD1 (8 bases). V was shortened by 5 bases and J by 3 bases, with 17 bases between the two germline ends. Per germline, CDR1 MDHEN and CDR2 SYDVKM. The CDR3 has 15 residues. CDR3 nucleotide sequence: TGTGCCAGCAGTATCCCGGGGGGACAGGTCTACGAGCAGTACTTC. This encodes CASSIPGGQVYEQYF.